The clone carrying this T cell receptor (beta chain) was detected once. What it binds is unknown. The limits of the CDR3 on the DNA are not certain, so only TCRdb's listed CDR3 is given. The data were taken from a study of OX40 agonist ivuxolimab in advanced cancers. The study's findings and limits: Low normalized T-cell clonal expansion was additionally recorded for some nonresponders.

The method was immunoSEQ multiplex PCR; TCRdb's version includes in-frame clones alone and lacks a portion of them. The table records about 64,000 clones, about 85% of them present only once. The specimen was CD4+ or CD8+ T cells sorted from blood, collected in a trial of the OX40 agonist ivuxolimab. The TCR sequence derives from an adult with an advanced solid tumor such as melanoma, head and neck, liver or kidney cancer.

CDR3 sequence: CASSSSDSNQPQHF. This chain joins TRBV6-6 and TRBJ1-5; the D call in the table, TRBD1, was not verified against the DNA. Germline CDR1 MNHNY, CDR2 SVGAGI (reference sequence). The CDR3 adds up to 14 amino acids, both ends counted.